Shown below are 29 T cell receptor beta chains from a single sample sequenced in a study of T cell responses to AZD1222 COVID-19 vaccine. Assay used: immunoSEQ multiplex PCR; TCRdb lists only in-frame clones, some missing. The table records approximately 160,000 clones, around 89% of them present only once. This material consisted of peripheral blood, taken on day 0 of MenACWY control vaccination. The receptors derive from an adult in good health.

This clone was detected only once. The chain has TRBV28 and TRBJ1-3, with a weak D call TRBD1 (5 bases). Germline lookup yields CDR1 MDHEN and CDR2 SYDVKM. This CDR3 contains 14 residues. Trimming shortened V by 1 base and J by 10 bases, and 14 bases separated the two germline ends. CDR3 coding DNA: TGTGCCAGCAGTTTATTAAGCGGGGGGAGGACCATATATTTT. It encodes CASSLLSGGRTIYF. Together with reference TRBV28 and TRBJ1-3, the CDR3 gives the full variable domain: DVKVTQSSRYLVKRTGEKVFLECVQDMDHENMFWYRQDPGLGLRLIYFSYDVKMKEKGDIPEGYSVSREKKERFSLILESASTNQTSMYLCASSLLSGGRTIYFGEGSWLTVV.

The chain joins TRBV7-9 to TRBJ2-2; D may be TRBD2 (6 bases). Germline V lookup: CDR1 SEHNR, CDR2 FQNEAQ (reference sequence). With 0 bases removed from V and 1 base from J, the gap between germline ends came to 6 bases. The CDR3 length is 15 residues. CDR3 in amino acids: CASSLAGGNTGELFF. The CDR3 DNA reads TGTGCCAGCAGCTTAGCGGGGGGGAACACCGGGGAGCTGTTTTTT.

The chain links TRBV5-1 to TRBJ1-6; possible D gene TRBD1, 6 bases. Between the trimmed V and J ends, which lost 3 bases and 10 bases, there was a span of 17 bases. Germline V gives CDR1 SGHRS, CDR2 YFSETQ. This CDR3 region has 15 residues. CDR3 sequence (DNA): TGCGCCAGCAGCTCGTCCGGGACACTGGTCTCACCCCTCCACTTT. Protein product: CASSSSGTLVSPLHF.

This chain uses TRBV28 with TRBJ1-2; D unclear. Germline values: CDR1 MDHEN, CDR2 SYDVKM. Deletions cut 7 bases from V and 6 bases from J, with 12 bases between. This CDR3 spans 12 amino acids. Here the CDR3 reads CASTDNGHGYTF. The CDR3 nucleotides read TGTGCCAGCACCGACAACGGGCATGGCTACACCTTC.

This clone was seen once. V gene TRBV4-3 combines with J gene TRBJ1-1, with D tentatively TRBD1 (6 bases). This CDR3 has 16 residues. Germline CDR1 LGHNA, CDR2 YSLEER. V lost 0 bases, J lost 3 bases, and 14 bases lay in between. In DNA form, the CDR3 reads TGCGCCAGCAGCCAAGATGGGGCAGGGGCAGACACTGAAGCTTTCTTT. As protein: CASSQDGAGADTEAFF.

The chain couples TRBV5-1 to TRBJ1-1; 11 nucleotides align to TRBD1. The ends lost 1 base at V and 6 bases at J; junction bases unmatched: 8. Germline lookup yields CDR1 SGHRS and CDR2 YFSETQ. This CDR3 is built from 16 residues. CDR3 residues: CASSLWAGQGVAEAFF. The CDR3 bases are TGCGCCAGCAGCTTGTGGGCGGGACAGGGGGTCGCTGAAGCTTTCTTT.

The V and J genes are TRBV29-1 and TRBJ2-5; 16 bases are a match to TRBD2. The CDR3 consists of 13 residues. Germline V lookup: CDR1 SQVTM, CDR2 ANQGSEA. V lost 6 bases and J lost 7; bases outside the gene matches: 2. CDR3 nucleotides: TGCAGCGTGGGGACTAGCGGGAGGGGGACCCAGTACTTC. This sequence encodes CSVGTSGRGTQYF.

The genes are TRBV18 and TRBJ2-2; 9 bases line up with TRBD1. Trimming removed 2 bases from V and 5 bases from J; junction bases left unmatched: 6. The length of the CDR3 is 16 residues. The germline V gene encodes CDR1 KGHSH and CDR2 LQKENI. For the CDR3, the DNA is TGTGCCAGCTCACCAGGACAGGGGATAAGAACCGGGGAGCTGTTTTTT. It codes for CASSPGQGIRTGELFF.

The chain couples TRBV11-2 to TRBJ1-5; D is undetermined. V was shortened by 5 bases and J by 6 bases, with 8 bases between the two germline ends. From germline, CDR1 is SGHAT and CDR2 FQNNGV. The CDR3 is 12 residues long. The CDR3 is CASSNSGQPQHF. As DNA, the CDR3 is TGTGCCAGCAGCAACAGCGGTCAGCCCCAGCATTTT. Looking up the rest from reference TRBV11-2 and TRBJ1-5 gives the full variable domain: EAGVAQSPRYKIIEKRQSVAFWCNPISGHATLYWYQQILGQGPKLLIQFQNNGVVDDSQLPKDRFSAERLKGVDSTLKIQPAKLEDSAVYLCASSNSGQPQHFGDGTRLSIL.

The chain has TRBV28 and TRBJ1-3; tentative D call: TRBD1 (5 bases). Germline loops: CDR1 MDHEN, CDR2 SYDVKM. Trimming cost V 9 bases and J 0 bases, with 21 bases left between them. The CDR3 contains 17 residues. CDR3 residues: CARGRYRTPSSGNTIYF. CDR3 nucleotides: TGTGCCAGGGGACGATACCGGACACCGAGCTCTGGAAACACCATATATTTT.

This chain uses TRBV6-1 with TRBJ1-2, with 8 bases fitting TRBD1. The V and J ends lost 1 base and 2 bases, in that order; junction bases with no gene match: 12. CDR1 and CDR2 from the germline V gene are MNHNS and SASEGT. This CDR3 has 18 amino acids. DNA for the CDR3: TGTGCCAGCAGTGAAGGAGCCGGGACAGGTCGAGGGAACTATGGCTACACCTTC. It yields the protein CASSEGAGTGRGNYGYTF.

The chain links TRBV6-4 to TRBJ1-1; the D is unclear. The CDR3 sequence is 13 residues long. Per the germline V gene, CDR1 is MRHNA and CDR2 is SNTAGT. V lost 0 bases and J 1 base, leaving 3 bases between the germline ends. The CDR3 nucleotides are TGTGCCAGCAGTGACTCGTGGAACACTGAAGCTTTCTTT. Protein product: CASSDSWNTEAFF.

V is TRBV11-3 and J is TRBJ1-2; possible D gene TRBD1, 6 bases. The CDR3 is 15 amino acids. Per germline, CDR1 SGHNT and CDR2 YENEEA. The V end lost 0 bases, the J end lost 0 bases, and 8 bases lay between the germline ends. DNA of the CDR3: TGTGCCAGCAGCTTAGAAGCAGGGGCTAACTATGGCTACACCTTC. Translation: CASSLEAGANYGYTF. Combining the CDR3 with reference TRBV11-3 and TRBJ1-2 gives the whole variable domain EAGVVQSPRYKIIEKKQPVAFWCNPISGHNTLYWYLQNLGQGPELLIRYENEEAVDDSQLPKDRFSAERLKGVDSTLKIQPAELGDSAVYLCASSLEAGANYGYTFGSGTRLTVV.

V is TRBV7-9 and J is TRBJ1-1; 7 nucleotides line up with TRBD1. CDR1 is SEHNR, CDR2 FQNEAQ, per germline (reference sequence). With 5 bases clipped from V and 1 base from J, the junction kept 13 bases outside the gene matches. The CDR3 totals 17 residues. CDR3 nucleotides: TGTGCCAGCAGCCTAGACAGGGATCTTGGTTGGAACACTGAAGCTTTCTTT. Amino acid sequence: CASSLDRDLGWNTEAFF.

The rearrangement joins TRBV5-1 to TRBJ2-1; 10 positions match TRBD2. J gave up 8 bases and V 4 bases, and 12 bases lay outside the gene matches. Germline CDR1 is SGHRS and CDR2 is YFSETQ. The CDR3 has 16 residues. CDR3 nucleotide sequence: TGCGCCAGCAGCCCCTCCGAGCGGGGGGGCAGGGATGAGCAGTTCTTC. Translated, it gives CASSPSERGGRDEQFF.

The V and J genes are TRBV7-9 and TRBJ1-5, with D perhaps matching TRBD1 (6 bases). The CDR3 extends over 15 amino acids. Trimming pared 6 bases from V and 3 bases from J, leaving 15 bases between. Germline assignment: CDR1 SEHNR and CDR2 FQNEAQ (reference sequence). The CDR3 bases are TGTGCCAGCAGTCGGTTTGCAGGGGACAATCAGCCCCAGCATTTT. Encoded protein: CASSRFAGDNQPQHF.

V usage is TRBV30 and J usage is TRBJ1-6; no definite D call. CDR3 length: 13 amino acids. Germline-derived CDR1 and CDR2 are GTSNPN and SVGIG (reference sequence). V was shortened by 2 bases and J by 5 bases, with 7 bases between the two germline ends. Here the CDR3 DNA reads TGTGCCTGGAGTTGGGGAAATAATTCACCCCTCCACTTT. Translating gives CAWSWGNNSPLHF.

The DNA of the CDR3 is TGTGCCAGCAGTTCCCGACAGGGTCCCACTGAAGCTTTCTTT. Protein product: CASSSRQGPTEAFF. J is TRBJ1-1 and V is TRBV27; TRBD1 matches 7 bases. The V segment lost 4 bases and the J segment 4 bases; nucleotides outside the gene matches: 6. The CDR3 sequence is 14 residues long. CDR1 and CDR2 from the germline V gene are MNHEY and SMNVEV (reference sequence).

This rearrangement joins TRBV18 to TRBJ1-1; D unresolved. V lost 3 bases to trimming and J lost 5 bases, with 16 bases between them. The CDR3 loop spans 15 amino acids. Germline values: CDR1 KGHSH, CDR2 LQKENI. This chain's CDR3 is CASSPPKTLGTEAFF. The CDR3, as DNA: TGTGCCAGCTCACCTCCGAAAACCCTAGGAACTGAAGCTTTCTTT.

The CDR3 nucleotides are TGCGCCAGCAGACCTCAGGGTGGTTTGACTGAAGCTTTCTTT. Translated: CASRPQGGLTEAFF. V and J are TRBV5-1 and TRBJ1-1, with a weak D call TRBD1 (5 bases). With 5 bases removed from V and 5 bases from J, the gap between germline ends came to 16 bases. The germline gives CDR1 SGHRS, CDR2 YFSETQ. The CDR3 has 14 residues.

This chain links TRBV5-1 with TRBJ1-2; 7 positions agree with TRBD1. Germline V lookup: CDR1 SGHRS, CDR2 YFSETQ. V lost 0 bases, J lost 4 bases, and 3 bases stayed unmatched. The CDR3 totals 14 residues. CDR3: CASSLAQGGYGYTF. The CDR3 DNA is TGCGCCAGCAGCTTGGCCCAGGGGGGCTATGGCTACACCTTC.

The V and J genes are TRBV6-2 or TRBV6-3 and TRBJ1-1; D gene unclear. V was cut by 5 bases and J by 1 base, with 14 bases left in between. The germline V gene has CDR1 MNHEY and CDR2 SVGEGT. The CDR3 has 15 amino acids. The CDR3 DNA is TGTGCCAGCAGTGCCCGGAGGAGGGAGAACACTGAAGCTTTCTTT. It translates to CASSARRRENTEAFF.

V usage is TRBV6-6 and J usage is TRBJ2-5; 8 positions agree with TRBD2. The CDR3 runs to 15 residues. The germline V gene encodes CDR1 MNHNY and CDR2 SVGAGI (reference sequence). Unmatched junction bases numbered 4, after V lost 4 bases and J lost 0 bases. CDR3 nucleotides: TGTGCCAGCAGTTTCGGTAGCGGGGACCAAGAGACCCAGTACTTC. This codes for CASSFGSGDQETQYF.

The V gene is TRBV7-2, the J gene TRBJ1-6; 7 bases are a match to TRBD1. CDR3 length: 16 residues. CDR1 is SGHTA, CDR2 FQGNSA, per germline. V trimming: 4 bases; J trimming: 5 bases; junction bases outside the gene matches: 8. CDR3 DNA: TGTGCCAGCAGCTCACAGGGGATTTACAATAATTCACCCCTCCACTTT. As protein: CASSSQGIYNNSPLHF.

The chain joins TRBV28 to TRBJ1-2, with TRBD1 matching 10 bases. The CDR3 runs 14 residues. V lost 4 bases and J lost 7; bases outside the gene matches: 6. Germline-derived CDR1 and CDR2 are MDHEN and SYDVKM. The CDR3 coding sequence is TGTGCCAGCAGTTCGGGACAGGGGAGAGGTGGCTACACCTTC. Translating gives CASSSGQGRGGYTF.

As to this clone: Compared with germline, one end of the junction differs, possibly owing to a read error. The chain has TRBV2 and TRBJ2-3, with D hard to call. The CDR3 consists of 12 residues. Germline CDR1 SNHLY, CDR2 FYNNEI. In DNA, the CDR3 is TGTGCCAGCAGCGAAGATACAGATACGCAGTATTTT. It is translated as CASSEDTDTQYF.

This clone was recorded a few times. The rearrangement joins TRBV11-2 to TRBJ2-3; D unresolved. V was trimmed by 2 bases and J by 0 bases, leaving 18 bases between them. This CDR3 has 18 amino acids. Germline CDR1 is SGHAT and CDR2 is FQNNGV. The CDR3 is CASSLRMADPASTDTQYF. The CDR3 coding sequence is TGTGCCAGCAGCTTAAGGATGGCTGACCCCGCTAGCACAGATACGCAGTATTTT.

CDR3 loop: CASSQEDPRNEQFF. CDR3 sequence (DNA): TGTGCCAGCAGCCAGGAGGACCCCAGGAATGAGCAGTTCTTC. The chain is built from TRBV4-2 and TRBJ2-1, with D possibly TRBD2 on 5 matching bases. In germline, CDR1 is LGHNA, CDR2 YNFKEQ. CDR3 length: 14 residues. The V end lost 3 bases, the J end lost 7 bases, and 13 bases lay between the germline ends.

The chain combines TRBV30 with TRBJ1-1; a possible D gene is TRBD1 (5 bases). The CDR3 totals 11 residues. Germline V CDR1 and CDR2: GTSNPN, SVGIG (reference sequence). V lost 5 bases and J 4 bases, leaving 8 bases between the germline ends. DNA of the CDR3: TGTGCCTGGGGGACCTCCACTGAAGCTTTCTTT. Residues: CAWGTSTEAFF. Full variable domain (outside the CDR3, taken from reference TRBV30 and TRBJ1-1): SQTIHQWPATLVQPVGSPLSLECTVEGTSNPNLYWYRQAAGRGLQLLFYSVGIGQISSEVPQNLSASRPQDRQFILSSKKLLLSDSGFYLCAWGTSTEAFFGQGTRLTVV.